The 24 T cell receptor beta chains given below trace back to one sample, sequenced in a study of T cell responses to AZD1222 COVID-19 vaccine. Some clones are missing from TCRdb's copy, which holds only in-frame ones; the method was immunoSEQ multiplex PCR. The sample has roughly 150,000 clones, roughly nine tenths seen once. The sample consisted of peripheral blood, taken 28 days after the second AZD1222 dose. These receptors were taken from an adult who received the AZD1222 COVID-19 vaccine.

The chain has TRBV4-2 and TRBJ2-3; TRBD2 agrees at 14 bases. The CDR3 runs to 17 residues. Germline CDR1 and CDR2: LGHNA and YNFKEQ. Trimming removed 0 bases from V and 3 bases from J; junction bases left unmatched: 2. The CDR3 is CASSQDRLAGGTDTQYF. DNA of the CDR3: TGTGCCAGCAGCCAAGATAGACTAGCGGGAGGGACAGATACGCAGTATTTT.

The V gene is TRBV5-1, the J gene TRBJ1-1, with a tentative D call TRBD1 (5 bases). The CDR3 contains 13 residues. CDR1 and CDR2 from the germline V gene are SGHRS and YFSETQ. The V gene lost 7 bases and the J gene lost 5 bases, with 15 bases spanning the gap. The CDR3 DNA follows: TGCGCCAGCGGGTCCGGGGGAGGAACTGAAGCTTTCTTT. Residues: CASGSGGGTEAFF.

This sequence joins TRBV7-9 and TRBJ1-1; D is uncertain. The CDR3 has 11 amino acids. Trimming pared 0 bases from V and 12 bases from J, leaving 8 bases between. Germline V gives CDR1 SEHNR, CDR2 FQNEAQ (reference sequence). The CDR3 reads CASSLAAKTFF. Written as DNA, the CDR3 is TGTGCCAGCAGCTTAGCCGCGAAGACTTTCTTT.

V usage is TRBV2 and J usage is TRBJ1-5, with no clear D. Germline V gene sequence: CDR1 SNHLY, CDR2 FYNNEI. The V and J ends lost 1 base and 7 bases respectively, with 8 bases between them. The CDR3 covers 13 residues. The CDR3 DNA reads TGTGCCAGCAGTGAAGGTGGATACCAGCCCCAGCATTTT. Translating it yields CASSEGGYQPQHF.

The CDR3 sequence: CASRPASGGDTQYF. The CDR3 coding sequence is TGCGCCAGCAGACCCGCAAGCGGGGGAGATACGCAGTATTTT. The rearrangement joins TRBV5-1 to TRBJ2-3, with TRBD2 identical over 8 bases. CDR1 SGHRS and CDR2 YFSETQ come from the germline V gene. V shed 5 bases and J 5 bases; nucleotides not matched to a gene: 7. The CDR3 has 14 amino acids.

The genes are TRBV29-1 and TRBJ2-7; D is perhaps TRBD2 (7 bases). The CDR3 spans 15 residues. Germline-derived CDR1 and CDR2 are SQVTM and ANQGSEA. The V end lost 2 bases, the J end lost 2 bases, and 16 bases lay between the germline ends. As DNA, the CDR3 is TGCAGCGTTGAAAGGGGGGGGAAGGGAGCCTACGAGCAGTACTTC. Its translation is CSVERGGKGAYEQYF.

Concerning this clone itself: Other DNA sequences in the same sample also yield this CDR3. The chain combines TRBV14 with TRBJ1-1; D is unresolved. Trimming left V 1 base short and J 4 bases short, with 10 bases between. CDR1 SGHDN and CDR2 FVKESK come from the germline V gene. This CDR3 is built from 14 residues. CDR3 DNA: TGTGCCAGCAGCCAAGGCTCGGGTGGCACTGAAGCTTTCTTT. It encodes CASSQGSGGTEAFF.

This sequence joins TRBV3-1 (or the pseudogene TRBV3-2) and TRBJ1-2, with a weak D call TRBD1 (5 bases). Germline CDR1 LGHDT, CDR2 YNNKEL (reference sequence). The V end was cut by 1 base, the J end by 3 bases, with 9 bases between. The CDR3 totals 14 residues. CDR3 in amino acids: CASSQGGGDYGYTF. CDR3 bases: TGTGCCAGCAGCCAAGGCGGGGGGGACTATGGCTACACCTTC.

The V call is TRBV2, the J call TRBJ2-2; D is perhaps TRBD1 (6 bases). The germline CDR1 and CDR2 sequences are SNHLY and FYNNEI. CDR3 length equals 15 residues. V was trimmed by 7 bases and J by 5 bases, leaving 17 bases between them. CDR3 coding DNA: TGTGCCAGCATCTTTCAGGGGACGGATACCGGGGAGCTGTTTTTT. It specifies CASIFQGTDTGELFF.

This sequence joins TRBV5-1 and TRBJ2-2; tentatively, D is TRBD1 or TRBD2 (5 bases each). Between the trimmed V and J ends, which lost 3 bases and 2 bases, there was a span of 11 bases. Looked up from germline, CDR1 is SGHRS and CDR2 is YFSETQ. The CDR3 runs 15 residues. CDR3 region: CASSWDGFNTGELFF. The CDR3, as DNA: TGCGCCAGCAGCTGGGACGGTTTCAACACCGGGGAGCTGTTTTTT. Full variable domain (missing parts from reference TRBV5-1 and TRBJ2-2): KAGVTQTPRYLIKTRGQQVTLSCSPISGHRSVSWYQQTPGQGLQFLFEYFSETQRNKGNFPGRFSGRQFSNSRSEMNVSTLELGDSALYLCASSWDGFNTGELFFGEGSRLTVL.

The V gene is TRBV6-6, the J gene TRBJ1-1; 8 bases map to TRBD1. Germline-derived CDR1 and CDR2 are MNHNY and SVGAGI (reference sequence). Germline trimming cut 5 bases from V and 7 bases from J; bases unmatched to any gene: 3. This CDR3 is 12 amino acids long. The CDR3 reads CASSQDRVEAFF. In nucleotides, the CDR3 is TGTGCCAGCAGTCAGGACAGGGTTGAAGCTTTCTTT.

The chain employs TRBV6-5 and TRBJ1-1; possibly TRBD1 for D (5 bases). This CDR3 contains 13 residues. CDR1 is MNHEY and CDR2 is SVGAGI in the germline V gene. Trimming took 2 bases from V and 4 from J, leaving 8 bases between them. CDR3: CASSYRGSTEAFF. The CDR3 nucleotides are TGTGCCAGCAGTTACAGGGGAAGCACTGAAGCTTTCTTT.

This sequence joins TRBV19 and TRBJ1-4; 7 positions agree with TRBD1. The CDR3 length is 15 residues. V lost 2 bases and J lost 4; bases outside the gene matches: 4. Germline V gene data show CDR1 as LNHDA and CDR2 as SQIVND (reference sequence). In DNA, the CDR3 is TGTGCCAGTAGTATACGGGACAGTCATAATGAAAAACTGTTTTTT. Translated, it gives CASSIRDSHNEKLFF. The full variable domain, in which reference TRBV19 and TRBJ1-4 provide the parts outside the CDR3, is DGGITQSPKYLFRKEGQNVTLSCEQNLNHDAMYWYRQDPGQGLRLIYYSQIVNDFQKGDIAEGYSVSREKKESFPLTVTSAQKNPTAFYLCASSIRDSHNEKLFFGSGTQLSVL.

The chain recombines TRBV14 with TRBJ2-1, with D unclear. The germline CDR1 and CDR2 sequences are SGHDN and FVKESK. Trimming shortened V by 2 bases and J by 7 bases, and 9 bases separated the two germline ends. The CDR3 is 13 residues long. The CDR3 region has the DNA TGTGCCAGCAGCCAAATACGCGCTAATGAGCAGTTCTTC. Protein sequence: CASSQIRANEQFF.

This chain links TRBV28 with TRBJ2-5; 9 bases match TRBD1. Germline CDR1 and CDR2: MDHEN and SYDVKM. This CDR3 has 16 amino acids. The trim removed 6 bases at V and 2 bases at J, leaving 10 bases unmatched. CDR3 sequence: CASSLWGTGRQETQYF. The CDR3 region has the DNA TGTGCCAGCAGCCTTTGGGGGACAGGGAGACAAGAGACCCAGTACTTC.

The rearrangement links TRBV9 to TRBJ2-4, with D perhaps matching TRBD2 (6 bases). The CDR3 is 17 residues long. Germline CDR1 and CDR2: SGDLS and YYNGEE. V was pared by 4 bases and J by 1 base, with 18 bases between. The CDR3 here is CASSPDQGLRAKNIQYF. CDR3 DNA: TGTGCCAGCAGCCCCGATCAGGGACTCCGGGCCAAAAACATTCAGTACTTC.

The chain employs TRBV2 and TRBJ1-5; 7 bases match TRBD1. The junction had 4 bases not matched to a gene; V was cut back by 4 bases and J by 4 bases. Germline-derived CDR1 and CDR2 are SNHLY and FYNNEI. CDR3 size: 14 residues. The CDR3 sequence: CASSGGTVNQPQHF. In DNA, the CDR3 is TGTGCCAGCAGTGGGGGGACAGTAAATCAGCCCCAGCATTTT. Full variable domain (rest looked up from reference TRBV2 and TRBJ1-5): EPEVTQTPSHQVTQMGQEVILRCVPISNHLYFYWYRQILGQKVEFLVSFYNNEISEKSEIFDDQFSVERPDGSNFTLKIRSTKLEDSAMYFCASSGGTVNQPQHFGDGTRLSIL.

This clone was observed a handful of times. V usage is TRBV24-1 and J usage is TRBJ2-2, with 10 positions matching TRBD1. Losses at the gene ends were 3 bases for V and 1 base for J; bases not matched to a gene: 1. Germline V gives CDR1 KGHDR, CDR2 SFDVKD. This CDR3 is 16 amino acids long. CDR3: CATSDRDRGNTGELFF. In nucleotides, the CDR3 is TGTGCCACCAGTGATAGGGACAGGGGGAACACCGGGGAGCTGTTTTTT.

V is TRBV7-2 and J is TRBJ1-4, with D unclear. Germline V CDR1 and CDR2: SGHTA, FQGNSA. Deletions cut 3 bases from V and 4 bases from J, with 9 bases between. This CDR3 region has 14 residues. The CDR3 is CASSFTGYNEKLFF. The CDR3 DNA is TGTGCCAGCAGCTTCACGGGTTATAATGAAAAACTGTTTTTT.

This chain connects TRBV29-1 to TRBJ2-3; D perhaps matches TRBD2 (6 bases). The length of the CDR3 is 14 residues. V gave up 3 bases and J gave up 5 bases, with 15 bases separating them. Germline CDR1 SQVTM, CDR2 ANQGSEA. As DNA, the CDR3 is TGCAGCGTTGAGGGGGGAAGGGCGGTAGATACGCAGTATTTT. This encodes CSVEGGRAVDTQYF.

This clone was observed once. The J gene is TRBJ1-6, the V gene TRBV9; 7 bases align to TRBD1. The CDR3 length is 15 residues. CDR1 SGDLS and CDR2 YYNGEE come from the germline V gene. The ends lost 4 bases at V and 8 bases at J; junction bases unmatched: 9. The CDR3 protein is CASSHDGGQDSPLHF. The CDR3 coding sequence is TGTGCCAGCAGCCATGATGGCGGACAGGATTCACCCCTCCACTTT.

This chain uses TRBV5-1 with TRBJ1-4; 7 positions match TRBD1. Trimming removed 4 bases from V and 0 bases from J; junction bases left unmatched: 9. CDR3 length: 17 amino acids. Per the germline V gene, CDR1 is SGHRS and CDR2 is YFSETQ. Here the CDR3 DNA reads TGCGCCAGCAGCAGGTGGGGACAGCTTGCAACTAATGAAAAACTGTTTTTT. It is translated as CASSRWGQLATNEKLFF. The whole variable domain, remainder taken from reference TRBV5-1 and TRBJ1-4, is KAGVTQTPRYLIKTRGQQVTLSCSPISGHRSVSWYQQTPGQGLQFLFEYFSETQRNKGNFPGRFSGRQFSNSRSEMNVSTLELGDSALYLCASSRWGQLATNEKLFFGSGTQLSVL.

V and J are TRBV29-1 and TRBJ2-7; no firm D call. Trimming took off 6 bases at V and 5 bases at J, with 8 bases between the two ends. This CDR3 comprises 10 residues. From germline, CDR1 is SQVTM and CDR2 ANQGSEA. The CDR3 reads CSVGLDEQYF. CDR3 coding DNA: TGCAGCGTCGGTCTCGACGAGCAGTACTTC.

The J gene is TRBJ2-3, the V gene TRBV5-1; 7 nucleotides line up with TRBD1. Germline V gives CDR1 SGHRS, CDR2 YFSETQ. V lost 4 bases and J lost 1; bases outside the gene matches: 15. CDR3 size: 18 residues. This chain's CDR3 is CASSPDREERLGTDTQYF. The CDR3 DNA reads as TGCGCCAGCAGCCCCGACAGGGAAGAAAGGTTGGGCACAGATACGCAGTATTTT.